This TCR beta chain was documented in a study of shared clonotypes between healthy human individuals. Only in-frame clones appear in the TCRdb table, and some are missing; sequencing was by immunoSEQ multiplex PCR. This sample has hundreds of thousands of clones, with approximately 73% found just once. This CDR3 region has 15 residues. Germline V gene data show CDR1 as LNHNV and CDR2 as YYDKDF (reference sequence). Trimming cost V 1 base and J 6 bases, with 16 bases left between them. The chain couples TRBV15 to TRBJ2-7; D is uncertain. The sequence came from a woman between 25 and 40 years old in good health. Input material: memory CD4+ T cells sorted from blood. Noted subset: CD45RA-negative fraction. CDR3 sequence: CATSRGPDSVGEQYF. The CDR3 region has the DNA TGTGCCACCAGCAGAGGACCGGATTCGGTAGGCGAGCAGTACTTC.